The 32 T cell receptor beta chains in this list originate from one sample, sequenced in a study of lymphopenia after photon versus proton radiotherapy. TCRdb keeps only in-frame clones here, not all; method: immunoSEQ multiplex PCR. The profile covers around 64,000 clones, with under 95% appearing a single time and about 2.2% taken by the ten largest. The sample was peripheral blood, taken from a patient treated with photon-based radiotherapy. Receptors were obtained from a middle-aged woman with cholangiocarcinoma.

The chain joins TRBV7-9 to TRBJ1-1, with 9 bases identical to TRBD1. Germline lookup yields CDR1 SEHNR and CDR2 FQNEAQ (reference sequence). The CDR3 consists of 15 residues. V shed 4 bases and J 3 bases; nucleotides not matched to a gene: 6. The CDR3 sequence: CASSSGTGPYTEAFF. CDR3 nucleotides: TGTGCCAGCAGCTCCGGGACAGGGCCATACACTGAAGCTTTCTTT.

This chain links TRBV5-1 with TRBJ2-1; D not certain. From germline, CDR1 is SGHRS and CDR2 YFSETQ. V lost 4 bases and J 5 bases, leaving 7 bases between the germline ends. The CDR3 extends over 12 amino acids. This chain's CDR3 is CASSLYNNEQFF. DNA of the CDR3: TGCGCCAGCAGCCTGTATAACAATGAGCAGTTCTTC.

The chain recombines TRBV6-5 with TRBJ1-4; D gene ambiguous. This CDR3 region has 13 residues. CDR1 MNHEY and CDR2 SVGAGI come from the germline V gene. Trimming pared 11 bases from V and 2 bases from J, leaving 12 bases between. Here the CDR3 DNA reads TGTGCCTCGGGAGGAGGGACTAATGAAAAACTGTTTTTT. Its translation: CASGGGTNEKLFF.

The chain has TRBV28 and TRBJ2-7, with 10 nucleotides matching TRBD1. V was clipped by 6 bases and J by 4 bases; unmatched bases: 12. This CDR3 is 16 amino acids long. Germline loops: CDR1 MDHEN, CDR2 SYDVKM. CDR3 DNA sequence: TGTGCCAGCAGACAAAGACAGGGGGCGATCGGATACGAGCAGTACTTC. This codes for CASRQRQGAIGYEQYF. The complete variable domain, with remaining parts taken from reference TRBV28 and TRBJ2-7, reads DVKVTQSSRYLVKRTGEKVFLECVQDMDHENMFWYRQDPGLGLRLIYFSYDVKMKEKGDIPEGYSVSREKKERFSLILESASTNQTSMYLCASRQRQGAIGYEQYFGPGTRLTVT.

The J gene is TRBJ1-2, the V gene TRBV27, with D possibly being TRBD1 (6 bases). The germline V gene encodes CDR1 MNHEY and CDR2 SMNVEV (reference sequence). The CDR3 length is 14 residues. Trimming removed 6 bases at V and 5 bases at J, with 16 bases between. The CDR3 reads CASSPASDRYGYTF. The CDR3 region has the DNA TGTGCCAGCAGCCCCGCCTCGGACAGATATGGCTACACCTTC.

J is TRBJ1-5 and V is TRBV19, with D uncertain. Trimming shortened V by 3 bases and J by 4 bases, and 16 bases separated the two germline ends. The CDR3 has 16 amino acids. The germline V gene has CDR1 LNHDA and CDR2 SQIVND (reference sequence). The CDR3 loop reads CASSILGSGGNQPQHF. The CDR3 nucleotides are TGTGCCAGTAGTATTCTCGGGTCGGGAGGGAATCAGCCCCAGCATTTT.

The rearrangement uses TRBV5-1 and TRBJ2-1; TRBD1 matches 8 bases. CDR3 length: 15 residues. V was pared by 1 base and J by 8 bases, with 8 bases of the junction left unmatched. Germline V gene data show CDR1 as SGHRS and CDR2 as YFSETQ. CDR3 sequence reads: CASSLSTGGLDEQFF. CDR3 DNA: TGCGCCAGCAGCTTGTCAACAGGGGGTTTGGATGAGCAGTTCTTC.

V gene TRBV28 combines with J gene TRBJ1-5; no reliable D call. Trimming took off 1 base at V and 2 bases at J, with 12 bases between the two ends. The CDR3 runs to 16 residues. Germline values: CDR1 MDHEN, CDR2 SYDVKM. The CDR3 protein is CASSLSSGLGNQPQHF. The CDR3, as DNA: TGTGCCAGCAGTTTATCGTCGGGCCTGGGCAATCAGCCCCAGCATTTT.

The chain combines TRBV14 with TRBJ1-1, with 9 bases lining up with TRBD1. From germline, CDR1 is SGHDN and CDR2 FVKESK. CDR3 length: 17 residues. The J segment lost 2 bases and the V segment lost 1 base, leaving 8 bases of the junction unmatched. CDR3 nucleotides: TGTGCCAGCAGCCAAGTAGGGGGACAGGGAACCAACACTGAAGCTTTCTTT. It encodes CASSQVGGQGTNTEAFF.

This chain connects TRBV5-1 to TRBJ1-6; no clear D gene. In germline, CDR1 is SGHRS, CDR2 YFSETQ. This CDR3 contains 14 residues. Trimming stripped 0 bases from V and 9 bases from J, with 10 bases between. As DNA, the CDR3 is TGCGCCAGCAGCTTGGGGCCACGGAGTTCACCCCTCCACTTT. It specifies CASSLGPRSSPLHF.

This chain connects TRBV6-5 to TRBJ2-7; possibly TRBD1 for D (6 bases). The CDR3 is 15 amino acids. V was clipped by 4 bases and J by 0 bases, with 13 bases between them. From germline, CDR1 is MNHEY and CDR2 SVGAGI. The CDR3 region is CASSSRRTASYEQYF. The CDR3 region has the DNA TGTGCCAGCAGTTCCCGGAGGACAGCCTCCTACGAGCAGTACTTC.

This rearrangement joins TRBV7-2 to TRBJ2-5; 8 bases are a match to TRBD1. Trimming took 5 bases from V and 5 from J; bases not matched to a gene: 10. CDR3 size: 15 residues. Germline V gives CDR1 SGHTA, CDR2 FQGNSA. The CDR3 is CASSPSDRVVETQYF. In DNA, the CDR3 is TGTGCCAGCAGCCCGTCGGACAGGGTCGTGGAGACCCAGTACTTC.

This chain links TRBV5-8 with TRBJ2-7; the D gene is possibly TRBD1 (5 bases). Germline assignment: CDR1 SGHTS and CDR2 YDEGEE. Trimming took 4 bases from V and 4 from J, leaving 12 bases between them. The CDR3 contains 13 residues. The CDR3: CASSLDRVYEQYF. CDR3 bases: TGTGCCAGCAGCCTAGACAGAGTATACGAGCAGTACTTC. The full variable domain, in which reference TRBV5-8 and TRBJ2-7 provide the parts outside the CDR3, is EAGVTQSPTHLIKTRGQQATLRCSPISGHTSVYWYQQALGLGLQFLLWYDEGEERNRGNFPPRFSGRQFPNYSSELNVNALELEDSALYLCASSLDRVYEQYFGPGTRLTVT.

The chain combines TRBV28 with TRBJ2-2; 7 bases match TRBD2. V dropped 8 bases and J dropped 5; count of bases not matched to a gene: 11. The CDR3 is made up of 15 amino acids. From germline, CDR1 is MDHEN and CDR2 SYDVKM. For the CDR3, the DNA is TGTGCCAGCGGGATTGCGGGAGTAGGTACCGGGGAGCTGTTTTTT. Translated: CASGIAGVGTGELFF.

CDR3 region: CASSESGGSVYEQYF. DNA for the CDR3: TGTGCCAGCAGTGAGAGTGGCGGGAGTGTCTACGAGCAGTACTTC. This sequence joins TRBV25-1 and TRBJ2-7; TRBD2 aligns across 7 bases. The CDR3 is 15 residues long. Germline loops: CDR1 MGHDK, CDR2 SYGVNS. Unmatched junction bases numbered 8, after V lost 3 bases and J lost 3 bases.

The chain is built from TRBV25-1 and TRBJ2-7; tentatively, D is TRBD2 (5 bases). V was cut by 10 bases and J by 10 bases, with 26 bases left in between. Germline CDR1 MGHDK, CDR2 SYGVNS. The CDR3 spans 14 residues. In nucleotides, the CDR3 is TGTGCCACCTCTGGACCGGGGAACTTACGACGCCAGTACTTC. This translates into CATSGPGNLRRQYF.

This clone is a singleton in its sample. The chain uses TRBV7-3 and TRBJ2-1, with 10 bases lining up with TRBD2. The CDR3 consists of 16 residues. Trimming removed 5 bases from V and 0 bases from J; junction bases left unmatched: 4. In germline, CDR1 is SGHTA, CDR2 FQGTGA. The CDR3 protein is CASSRLAGGSYNEQFF. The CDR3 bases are TGTGCCAGCAGCCGTTTAGCGGGGGGCTCCTACAATGAGCAGTTCTTC.

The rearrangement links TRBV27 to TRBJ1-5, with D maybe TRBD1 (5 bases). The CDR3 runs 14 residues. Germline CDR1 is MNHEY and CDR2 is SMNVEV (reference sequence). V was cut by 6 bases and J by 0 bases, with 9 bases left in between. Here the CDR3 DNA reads TGTGCCAGCAGGACCACAGGTAGCAATCAGCCCCAGCATTTT. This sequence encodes CASRTTGSNQPQHF.

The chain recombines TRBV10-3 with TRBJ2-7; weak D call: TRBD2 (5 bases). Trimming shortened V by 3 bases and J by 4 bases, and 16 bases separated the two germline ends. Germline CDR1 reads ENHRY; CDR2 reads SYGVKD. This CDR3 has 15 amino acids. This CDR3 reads CAISEKILEGYEQYF. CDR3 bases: TGTGCCATCAGTGAAAAGATTCTCGAGGGTTACGAGCAGTACTTC.

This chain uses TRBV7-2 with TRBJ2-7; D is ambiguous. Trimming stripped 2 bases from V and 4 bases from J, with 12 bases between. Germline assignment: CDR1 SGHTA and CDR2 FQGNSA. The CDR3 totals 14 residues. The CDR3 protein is CASSLHREAYEQYF. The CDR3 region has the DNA TGTGCCAGCAGCTTACATAGGGAAGCGTACGAGCAGTACTTC. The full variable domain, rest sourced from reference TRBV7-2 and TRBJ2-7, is GAGVSQSPSNKVTEKGKDVELRCDPISGHTALYWYRQSLGQGLEFLIYFQGNSAPDKSGLPSDRFSAERTGGSVSTLTIQRTQQEDSAVYLCASSLHREAYEQYFGPGTRLTVT.

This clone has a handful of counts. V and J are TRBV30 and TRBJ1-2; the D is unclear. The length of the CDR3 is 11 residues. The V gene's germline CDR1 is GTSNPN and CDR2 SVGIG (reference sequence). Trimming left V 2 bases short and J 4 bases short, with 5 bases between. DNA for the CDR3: TGTGCCTGGAGTAGCATCTATGGCTACACCTTC. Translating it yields CAWSSIYGYTF. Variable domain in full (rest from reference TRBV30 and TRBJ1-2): SQTIHQWPATLVQPVGSPLSLECTVEGTSNPNLYWYRQAAGRGLQLLFYSVGIGQISSEVPQNLSASRPQDRQFILSSKKLLLSDSGFYLCAWSSIYGYTFGSGTRLTVV.

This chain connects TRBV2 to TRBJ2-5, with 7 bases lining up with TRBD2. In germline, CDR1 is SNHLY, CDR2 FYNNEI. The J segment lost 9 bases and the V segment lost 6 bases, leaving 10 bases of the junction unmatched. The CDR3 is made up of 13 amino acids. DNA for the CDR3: TGTGCCAGCAGACTCTCTAGCGGCGGGGCCCAGTACTTC. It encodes CASRLSSGGAQYF.

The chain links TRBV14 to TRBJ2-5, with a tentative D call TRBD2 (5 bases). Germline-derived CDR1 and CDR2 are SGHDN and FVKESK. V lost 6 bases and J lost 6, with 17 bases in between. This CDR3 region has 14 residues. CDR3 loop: CASSYQREVKTQYF. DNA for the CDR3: TGTGCCAGCAGTTATCAGAGGGAAGTAAAGACCCAGTACTTC. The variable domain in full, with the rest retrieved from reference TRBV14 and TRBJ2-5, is EAGVTQFPSHSVIEKGQTVTLRCDPISGHDNLYWYRRVMGKEIKFLLHFVKESKQDESGMPNNRFLAERTGGTYSTLKVQPAELEDSGVYFCASSYQREVKTQYFGPGTRLLVL.

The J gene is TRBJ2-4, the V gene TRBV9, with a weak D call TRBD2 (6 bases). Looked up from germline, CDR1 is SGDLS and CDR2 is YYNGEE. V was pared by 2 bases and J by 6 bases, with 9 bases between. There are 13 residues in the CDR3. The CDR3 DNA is TGTGCCAGCAGCGTGGGGGGAGGAAACATTCAGTACTTC. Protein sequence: CASSVGGGNIQYF.

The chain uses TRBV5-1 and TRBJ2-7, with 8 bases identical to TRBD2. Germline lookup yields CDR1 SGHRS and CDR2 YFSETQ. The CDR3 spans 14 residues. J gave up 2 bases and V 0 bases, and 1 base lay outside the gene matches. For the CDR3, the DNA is TGCGCCAGCAGCTTGGAGGGACTAGCCTACGAGCAGTACTTC. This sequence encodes CASSLEGLAYEQYF. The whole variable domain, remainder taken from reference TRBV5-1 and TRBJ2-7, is KAGVTQTPRYLIKTRGQQVTLSCSPISGHRSVSWYQQTPGQGLQFLFEYFSETQRNKGNFPGRFSGRQFSNSRSEMNVSTLELGDSALYLCASSLEGLAYEQYFGPGTRLTVT.

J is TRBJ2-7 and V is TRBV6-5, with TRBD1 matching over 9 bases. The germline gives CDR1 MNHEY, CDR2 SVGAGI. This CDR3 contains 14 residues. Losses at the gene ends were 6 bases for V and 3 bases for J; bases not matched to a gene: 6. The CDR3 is CASSLGQGYYEQYF. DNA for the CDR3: TGTGCCAGCAGCCTGGGACAGGGATACTACGAGCAGTACTTC.

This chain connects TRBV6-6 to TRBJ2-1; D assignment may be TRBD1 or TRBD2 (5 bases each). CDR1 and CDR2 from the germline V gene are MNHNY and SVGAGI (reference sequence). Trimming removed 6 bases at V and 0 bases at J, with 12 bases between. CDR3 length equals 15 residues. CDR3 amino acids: CASSHRDPSYNEQFF. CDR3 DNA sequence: TGTGCCAGCAGCCACCGGGACCCCTCCTACAATGAGCAGTTCTTC.

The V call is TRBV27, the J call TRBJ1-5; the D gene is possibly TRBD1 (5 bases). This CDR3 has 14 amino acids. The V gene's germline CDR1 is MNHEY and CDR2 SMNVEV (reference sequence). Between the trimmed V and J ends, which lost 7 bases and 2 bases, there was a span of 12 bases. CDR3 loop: CASTYSRGNQPQHF. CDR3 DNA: TGTGCCAGCACCTACTCCAGGGGCAATCAGCCCCAGCATTTT.

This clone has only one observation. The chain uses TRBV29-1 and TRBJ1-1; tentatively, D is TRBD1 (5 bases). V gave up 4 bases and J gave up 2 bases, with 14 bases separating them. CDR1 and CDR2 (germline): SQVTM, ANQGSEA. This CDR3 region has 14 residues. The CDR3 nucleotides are TGCAGCGTTGGAGGGGCCCCGGGAAACACTGAAGCTTTCTTT. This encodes CSVGGAPGNTEAFF.

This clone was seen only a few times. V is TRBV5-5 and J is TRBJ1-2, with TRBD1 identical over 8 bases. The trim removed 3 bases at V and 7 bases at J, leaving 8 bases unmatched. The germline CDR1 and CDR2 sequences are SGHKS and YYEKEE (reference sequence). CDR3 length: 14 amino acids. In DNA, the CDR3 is TGTGCCAGCAGCTCTCCTACAGGGACAGGTGGCTACACCTTC. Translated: CASSSPTGTGGYTF.

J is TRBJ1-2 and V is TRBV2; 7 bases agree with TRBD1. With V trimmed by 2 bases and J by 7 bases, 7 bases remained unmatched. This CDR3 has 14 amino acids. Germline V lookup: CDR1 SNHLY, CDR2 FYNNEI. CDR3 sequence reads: CASSESGGSGGYTF. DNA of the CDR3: TGTGCCAGCAGTGAATCAGGGGGGAGCGGTGGCTACACCTTC.

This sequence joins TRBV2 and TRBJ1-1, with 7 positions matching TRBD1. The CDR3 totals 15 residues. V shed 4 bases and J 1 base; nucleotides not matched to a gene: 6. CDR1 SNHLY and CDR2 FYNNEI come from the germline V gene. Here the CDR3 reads CASSGPGQKNTEAFF. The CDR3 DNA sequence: TGTGCCAGCAGTGGGCCGGGACAGAAGAACACTGAAGCTTTCTTT. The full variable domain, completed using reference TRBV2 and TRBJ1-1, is EPEVTQTPSHQVTQMGQEVILRCVPISNHLYFYWYRQILGQKVEFLVSFYNNEISEKSEIFDDQFSVERPDGSNFTLKIRSTKLEDSAMYFCASSGPGQKNTEAFFGQGTRLTVV.